The T cell receptor (beta chain) described here comes from a study of blood T cell repertoires in COVID-19. Study at large: Nucleic acid was either cDNA or gDNA, and it came from T cells, B-cell-depleted T cells, or PBMCs.

Profiled with immunoSEQ multiplex PCR; TCRdb holds only in-frame clones, not every one. Seen here are 470,000 or so clones, approximately 83% observed once, and the top ten hold approximately 3.4%. The sample comprised peripheral blood. The source of this sequence is a human donor in a cohort sampled during active COVID-19.

CDR3 amino acids: CASSLRPTSGRAGGNEQFF. Written as DNA, the CDR3 is TGTGCCAGCAGCTTAAGGCCGACTAGCGGGAGGGCCGGTGGGAATGAGCAGTTCTTC. V is TRBV7-9 and J is TRBJ2-1; 14 bases are a match to TRBD2. The CDR3 has 19 residues. The germline CDR1 and CDR2 sequences are SEHNR and FQNEAQ (reference sequence). J was trimmed by 7 bases and V by 2 bases; bases with no gene match: 13.